This T cell receptor beta chain was captured by sequencing in a study of blood T cell repertoires in COVID-19. At the level of the study: Sources were T cells, B-cell-depleted T cells, or PBMCs; the material itself was cDNA or gDNA.

Germline V gene sequence: CDR1 ENHRY, CDR2 SYGVKD. CDR3 length: 14 residues. The ends lost 10 bases at V and 3 bases at J; junction bases unmatched: 7. Original processing notes: Reference gene primers were amplified, and this amplification served to estimate nucleated cell counts. Sequencing was performed with immunoSEQ multiplex PCR; in TCRdb, only in-frame clones are kept and a portion is missing. V, J and clone size reflect that table, while D and trimming were determined from the DNA. The sample shows 120,000 to 150,000 clones, around 84% of them seen only once. Sequenced input: peripheral blood. The genes are TRBV10-3 and TRBJ2-2; 8 bases are a match to TRBD1. The TCR sequence derives from a human donor in a cohort sampled during active COVID-19. Here the CDR3 reads CATRGRRDTGELFF. The CDR3, as DNA: TGTGCCACCAGGGGGCGCCGAGACACCGGGGAGCTGTTTTTT.